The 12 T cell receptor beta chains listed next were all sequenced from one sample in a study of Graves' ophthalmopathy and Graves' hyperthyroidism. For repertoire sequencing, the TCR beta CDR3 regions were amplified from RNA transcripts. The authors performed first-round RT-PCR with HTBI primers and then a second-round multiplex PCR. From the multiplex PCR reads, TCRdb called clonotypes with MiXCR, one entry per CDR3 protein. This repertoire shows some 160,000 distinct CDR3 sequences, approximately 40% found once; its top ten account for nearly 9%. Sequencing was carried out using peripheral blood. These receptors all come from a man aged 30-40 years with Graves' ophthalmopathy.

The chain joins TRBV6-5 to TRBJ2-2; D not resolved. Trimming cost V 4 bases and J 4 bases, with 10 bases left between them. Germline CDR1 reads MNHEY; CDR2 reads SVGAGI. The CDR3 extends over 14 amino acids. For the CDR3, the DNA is TGTGCCAGCAGTTTAACCAGGTTCACCGGGGAGCTGTTTTTT. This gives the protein CASSLTRFTGELFF.

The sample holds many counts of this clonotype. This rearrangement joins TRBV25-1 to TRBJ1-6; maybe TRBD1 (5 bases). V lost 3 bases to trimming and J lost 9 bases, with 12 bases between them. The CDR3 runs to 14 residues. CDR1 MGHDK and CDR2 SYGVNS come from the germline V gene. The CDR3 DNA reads TGTGCCAGCAGTGAGGCCAGGGAAGGTTCACCCCTCCACTTT. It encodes CASSEAREGSPLHF.

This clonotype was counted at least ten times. This CDR3 is CASSRQGVDSPLHF. The CDR3 bases are TGTGCCAGCAGTCGACAGGGTGTGGATTCACCCCTCCACTTT. V usage is TRBV2 and J usage is TRBJ1-6; the match to TRBD1 covers 7 bases. With 5 bases clipped from V and 8 bases from J, the junction kept 6 bases outside the gene matches. The CDR3 spans 14 residues. Germline loops: CDR1 SNHLY, CDR2 FYNNEI.

The CDR3: CASRPQGTEAFF. In DNA, the CDR3 is TGTGCCAGCAGGCCACAGGGAACTGAAGCTTTCTTT. V is TRBV6-1 and J is TRBJ1-1, with D perhaps matching TRBD1 (6 bases). This CDR3 has 12 residues. Germline values: CDR1 MNHNS, CDR2 SASEGT. Trimming stripped 6 bases from V and 5 bases from J, with 10 bases between.

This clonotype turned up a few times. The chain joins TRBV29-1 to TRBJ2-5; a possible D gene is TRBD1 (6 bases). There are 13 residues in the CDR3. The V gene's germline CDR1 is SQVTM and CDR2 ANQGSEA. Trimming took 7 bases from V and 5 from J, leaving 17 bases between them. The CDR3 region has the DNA TGCAGCGGCCGGGACACCTTGAGGGAGACCCAGTACTTC. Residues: CSGRDTLRETQYF.

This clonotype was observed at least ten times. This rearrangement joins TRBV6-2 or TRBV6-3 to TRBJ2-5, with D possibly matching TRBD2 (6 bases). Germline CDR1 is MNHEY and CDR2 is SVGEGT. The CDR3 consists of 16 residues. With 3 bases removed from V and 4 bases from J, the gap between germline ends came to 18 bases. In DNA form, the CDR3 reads TGTGCCAGCAGTTATGAGTTGCGAATCGGGGGAGAGACCCAGTACTTC. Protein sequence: CASSYELRIGGETQYF.

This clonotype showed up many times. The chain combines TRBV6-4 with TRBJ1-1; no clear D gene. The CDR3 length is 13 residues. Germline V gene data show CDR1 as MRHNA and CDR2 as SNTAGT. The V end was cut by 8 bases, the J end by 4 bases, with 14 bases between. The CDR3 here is CASGIGWGTEAFF. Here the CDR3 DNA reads TGTGCCAGCGGGATTGGGTGGGGCACTGAAGCTTTCTTT.

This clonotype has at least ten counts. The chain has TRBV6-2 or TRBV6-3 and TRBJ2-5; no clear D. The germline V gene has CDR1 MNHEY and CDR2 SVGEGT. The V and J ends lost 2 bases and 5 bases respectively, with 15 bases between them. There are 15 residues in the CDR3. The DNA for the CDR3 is TGTGCCAGCAGTTACATCCGGGCCTTCGGGGAGACCCAGTACTTC. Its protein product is CASSYIRAFGETQYF.

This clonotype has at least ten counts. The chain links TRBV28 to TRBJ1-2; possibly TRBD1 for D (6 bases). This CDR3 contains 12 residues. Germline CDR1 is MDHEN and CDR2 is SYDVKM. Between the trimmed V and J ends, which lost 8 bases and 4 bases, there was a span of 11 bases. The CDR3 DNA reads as TGTGCCAGCGGGCGCAGGGGCTATGGCTACACCTTC. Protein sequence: CASGRRGYGYTF.

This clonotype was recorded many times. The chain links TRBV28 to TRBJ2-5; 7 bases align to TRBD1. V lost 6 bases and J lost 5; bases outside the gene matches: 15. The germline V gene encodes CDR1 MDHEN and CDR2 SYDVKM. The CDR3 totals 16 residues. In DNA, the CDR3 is TGTGCCAGCAGACCAGGGGGTTGGGCAGACGAGGAGACCCAGTACTTC. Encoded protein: CASRPGGWADEETQYF. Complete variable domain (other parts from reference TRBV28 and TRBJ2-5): DVKVTQSSRYLVKRTGEKVFLECVQDMDHENMFWYRQDPGLGLRLIYFSYDVKMKEKGDIPEGYSVSREKKERFSLILESASTNQTSMYLCASRPGGWADEETQYFGPGTRLLVL.

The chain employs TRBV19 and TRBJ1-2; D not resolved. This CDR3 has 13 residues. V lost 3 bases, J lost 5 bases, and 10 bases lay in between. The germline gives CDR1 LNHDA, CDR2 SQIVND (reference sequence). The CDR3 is CASSIGGPYGYTF. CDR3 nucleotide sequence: TGTGCCAGTAGTATCGGCGGACCGTATGGCTACACCTTC.

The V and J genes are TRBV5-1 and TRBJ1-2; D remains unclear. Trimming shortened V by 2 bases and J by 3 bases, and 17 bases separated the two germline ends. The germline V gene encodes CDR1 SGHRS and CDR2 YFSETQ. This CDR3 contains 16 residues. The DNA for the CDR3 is TGCGCCAGCAGCTTTGATTCAGGCTCCTCTGACTATGGCTACACCTTC. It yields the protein CASSFDSGSSDYGYTF. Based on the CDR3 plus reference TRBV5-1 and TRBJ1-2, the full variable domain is KAGVTQTPRYLIKTRGQQVTLSCSPISGHRSVSWYQQTPGQGLQFLFEYFSETQRNKGNFPGRFSGRQFSNSRSEMNVSTLELGDSALYLCASSFDSGSSDYGYTFGSGTRLTVV.